The sequence of this T cell receptor beta chain was determined in a study of CXCR3-negative and CXCR3-positive naive CD8 T cells. Germline V CDR1 and CDR2: MDHEN, SYDVKM. CDR3 size: 15 residues. Libraries of TRB cDNA were made by 5' RACE and carried UMIs. TCRdb re-called the 5' RACE reads; one entry per CDR3 protein, DNA not given. The table for this sample gives about 48,000 distinct CDR3 sequences. Subsets of CD8+ T cells were each sorted in triplicate at roughly 300,000 cells apiece. Findings of the study overall: CXCR3 expression partially decreased after cryopreservation; most assays used fresh PBMCs.

About this clonotype: The antigen remains undetermined.

The sequence was collected from a human donor in good health. Some clones in this sample may be carry-over from other donors' samples. This sequence joins TRBV28 and TRBJ2-3; TCRdb's D call of TRBD2 is untestable without DNA. Sequenced input: memory CD8+ T cells from blood. This CDR3 is CASSLLPSGTDTQYF.